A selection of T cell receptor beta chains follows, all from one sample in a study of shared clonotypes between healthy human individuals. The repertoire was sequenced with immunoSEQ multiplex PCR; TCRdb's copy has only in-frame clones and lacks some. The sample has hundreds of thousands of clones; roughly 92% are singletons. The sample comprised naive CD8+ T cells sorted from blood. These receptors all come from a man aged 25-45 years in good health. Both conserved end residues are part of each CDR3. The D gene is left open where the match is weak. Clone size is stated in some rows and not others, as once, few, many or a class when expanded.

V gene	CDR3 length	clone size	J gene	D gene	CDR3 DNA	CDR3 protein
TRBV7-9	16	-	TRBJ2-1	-	TGTGCCAGCAGTCCAGTAGCCGCCCCCCTGTACAATGAGCAGTTCTTC	CASSPVAAPLYNEQFF
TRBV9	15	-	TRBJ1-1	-	TGTGCCAGCAGCGCCCGACCGGCCCCCTCTGGTGAAGCTTTCTTT	CASSARPAPSGEAFF
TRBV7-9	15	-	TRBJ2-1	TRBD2	TGTGCCAGCAGCCGCAGCGGGGCCGCAACCAATGAGCAGTTCTTC	CASSRSGAATNEQFF
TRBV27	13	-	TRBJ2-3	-	TGTGCCAGCAGACCAACTAGTCCAGATACGCAGTATTTT	CASRPTSPDTQYF
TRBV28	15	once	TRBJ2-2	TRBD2	TGTGCCAGCAGTCTCGGGACTACGAACACCGGGGAGCTGTTTTTT	CASSLGTTNTGELFF
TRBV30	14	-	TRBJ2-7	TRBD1	TGTGCCTGGACGCAGGGGGCTGGTTCCTACGAGCAGTACTTC	CAWTQGAGSYEQYF
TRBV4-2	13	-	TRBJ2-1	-	TGTGCCAGCAGCGAGGGACTCTCCAATGAGCAGTTCTTC	CASSEGLSNEQFF
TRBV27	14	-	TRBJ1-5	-	TGTGCCAGCAGGGACAGCTATAGCAATCAGCCCCAGCATTTT	CASRDSYSNQPQHF
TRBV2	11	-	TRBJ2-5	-	TGTGCCAGCAGTGAAAGGGAGACCCAGTACTTC	CASSERETQYF
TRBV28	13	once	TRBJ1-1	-	TGTGCCAGCAGGGGCACACTGAACACTGAAGCTTTCTTT	CASRGTLNTEAFF
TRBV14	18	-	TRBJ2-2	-	TGTGCCAGCAGCCAAGGGACTGGTACAGGGTCGAACACCGGGGAGCTGTTTTTT	CASSQGTGTGSNTGELFF
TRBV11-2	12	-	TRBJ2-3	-	TGTGCCAGCAGCTTAGGATTAGATACGCAGTATTTT	CASSLGLDTQYF
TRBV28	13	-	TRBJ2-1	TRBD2	TGTGCCAGCAGTTTGCTAGCGGACAATGAGCAGTTCTTC	CASSLLADNEQFF
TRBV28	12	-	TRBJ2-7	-	TGTGCCAGCAGTTTAAGGCAGGACGAGCAGTACTTC	CASSLRQDEQYF
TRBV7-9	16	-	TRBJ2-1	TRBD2	TGTGCCAGCAGCCCCTGGACTAGCGGGCGACCGGATGAGCAGTTCTTC	CASSPWTSGRPDEQFF
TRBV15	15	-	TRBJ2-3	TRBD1	TGTGCCACCGACGACAGGGGGCTTCCCACAGATACGCAGTATTTT	CATDDRGLPTDTQYF
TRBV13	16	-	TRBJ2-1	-	TGTGCCAGCAGCTTTTTGGGGACTGCCTACCACAATGAGCAGTTCTTC	CASSFLGTAYHNEQFF
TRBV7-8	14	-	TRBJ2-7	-	TGTGCCAGCAGCCCAGGGAGAGTACCCTACGAGCAGTACTTC	CASSPGRVPYEQYF
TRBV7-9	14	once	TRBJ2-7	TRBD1	TGTGCCAGCAGCTTTAGACAGGGGGGCTACGAGCAGTACTTC	CASSFRQGGYEQYF
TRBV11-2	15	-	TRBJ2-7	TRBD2	TGTGCCAGCAGCCATGGGACTAGCGGGAGCAACGAGCAGTACTTC	CASSHGTSGSNEQYF
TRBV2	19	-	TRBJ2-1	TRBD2	TGTGCCAGCAGTCCAGGGACTAGCGGGGCCTTATGCCCCAAGCATGAGCAGTTCTTC	CASSPGTSGALCPKHEQFF
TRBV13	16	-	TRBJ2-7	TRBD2	TGTGCCAGCAGCTTAGATGCGGGAGCCCCTCGCGGCGAGCAGTACTTC	CASSLDAGAPRGEQYF
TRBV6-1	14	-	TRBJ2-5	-	TGTGCCAGCAGTGATTGGGCAGGCTCAGAGACCCAGTACTTC	CASSDWAGSETQYF
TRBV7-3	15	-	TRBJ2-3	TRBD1	TGTGCCAGCAGCCTTCTGGACAGGGGTACAGATACGCAGTATTTT	CASSLLDRGTDTQYF
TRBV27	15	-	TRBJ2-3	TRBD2	TGTGCCAGCAGTCGGGGCGGGAGGGGCACAGATACGCAGTATTTT	CASSRGGRGTDTQYF
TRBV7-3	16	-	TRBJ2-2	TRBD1	TGTGCCAGCAGCTTAATCGGACAGGGTTATCCCGGGGAGCTGTTTTTT	CASSLIGQGYPGELFF
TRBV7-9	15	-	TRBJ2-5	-	TGTGCCAGCGAGTTCGTAGGTGGGGGGTCCGGGACCCAGTACTTC	CASEFVGGGSGTQYF
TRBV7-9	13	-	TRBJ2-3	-	TGTGCCAGCAGCCAATCTAACACAGATACGCAGTATTTT	CASSQSNTDTQYF
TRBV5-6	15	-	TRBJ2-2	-	TGTGCCAGCAGCTTGGTTGGTGGCGGCCCCGGGGAGCTGTTTTTT	CASSLVGGGPGELFF
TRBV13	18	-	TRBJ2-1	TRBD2	TGTGCCAGCAGCCCCTCCCGACTAGCTCTTAGTTTCTACAATGAGCAGTTCTTC	CASSPSRLALSFYNEQFF
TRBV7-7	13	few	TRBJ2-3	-	TGTGCCAGCAGCTCTACGGACACAGATACGCAGTATTTT	CASSSTDTDTQYF
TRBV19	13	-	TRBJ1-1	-	TGTGCCAGTAGATCCTGGGAGGACACTGAAGCTTTCTTT	CASRSWEDTEAFF
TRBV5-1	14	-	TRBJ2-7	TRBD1	TGCGCCAGCAGCCCCCGGGACAGGGGCTACGAGCAGTACTTC	CASSPRDRGYEQYF
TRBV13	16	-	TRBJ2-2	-	TGTGCCAGCAGCTTTGGACCGGGACACACCACCGGGGAGCTGTTTTTT	CASSFGPGHTTGELFF
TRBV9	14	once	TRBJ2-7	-	TGTGCCAGCAGCGTAGAGGGCAGGGCCTACGAGCAGTACTTC	CASSVEGRAYEQYF
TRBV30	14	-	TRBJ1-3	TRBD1	TGTGCCTGGATGACCGAGGGACAGGGGAACACCATATATTTT	CAWMTEGQGNTIYF
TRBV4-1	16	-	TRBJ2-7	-	TGCGCCAGCAGCCCGCGGAAAGTAGCAGACGTTGACGAGCAGTACTTC	CASSPRKVADVDEQYF
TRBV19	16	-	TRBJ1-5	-	TGTGCCAGTATCTTCATGCCTTCCCAAAACAATCAGCCCCAGCATTTT	CASIFMPSQNNQPQHF
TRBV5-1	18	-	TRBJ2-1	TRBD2	TGCGCCAGCAGCTTGTTAACTAGCGGGACGAGCTCCTACAATGAGCAGTTCTTC	CASSLLTSGTSSYNEQFF
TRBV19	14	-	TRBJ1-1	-	TGTGCCAGTAGTATAGACTATATGAACACTGAAGCTTTCTTT	CASSIDYMNTEAFF
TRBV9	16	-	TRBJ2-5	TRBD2	TGTGCCAGCACCGAGGGGGTAGCGGGAGCTGGTGAGACCCAGTACTTC	CASTEGVAGAGETQYF
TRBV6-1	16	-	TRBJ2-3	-	TGTGCCAGCAGTGAAACATCTGTGCGTAGGGCAGATACGCAGTATTTT	CASSETSVRRADTQYF
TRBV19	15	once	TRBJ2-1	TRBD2	TGTGCCAGTAGTATCCTCGGACTAGCGGGAGTTGAGCAGTTCTTC	CASSILGLAGVEQFF
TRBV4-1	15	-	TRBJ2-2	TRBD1	TGCGCCAGCAGCCCACTCGGACAGGACACCGGGGAGCTGTTTTTT	CASSPLGQDTGELFF
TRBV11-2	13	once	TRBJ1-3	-	TGTGCCAGCAGCTTAGCCCCAGGAAACACCATATATTTT	CASSLAPGNTIYF
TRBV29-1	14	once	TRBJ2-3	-	TGCAGCGTTGATGACAGAATACGCACAGATACGCAGTATTTT	CSVDDRIRTDTQYF
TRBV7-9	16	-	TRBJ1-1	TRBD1	TGTGCCAGCAGCCTGGGGACAGGTGTGTCCGGCACTGAAGCTTTCTTT	CASSLGTGVSGTEAFF
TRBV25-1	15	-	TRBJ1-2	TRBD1	TGTGCCAGCAGTGGTCAGGGGGTCTTTCTCTATGGCTACACCTTC	CASSGQGVFLYGYTF
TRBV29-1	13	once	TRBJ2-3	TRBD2	TGCAGCGGAGATAGCGGGGCCGCCGGTACGCAGTATTTT	CSGDSGAAGTQYF
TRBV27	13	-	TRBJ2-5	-	TGTGCCAGCAGTTTAGCCCAAGAAGAGACCCAGTACTTC	CASSLAQEETQYF
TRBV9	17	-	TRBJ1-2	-	TGTGCCAGCAGCTCATACTTCCAGGGTAACTCGAACTATGGCTACACCTTC	CASSSYFQGNSNYGYTF
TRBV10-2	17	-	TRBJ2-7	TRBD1	TGCGCCAGCAGTGAGATGACAGGGGGTTCGAGCTCCTACGAGCAGTACTTC	CASSEMTGGSSSYEQYF
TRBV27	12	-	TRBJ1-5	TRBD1	TGTGCCAGCAGTTCAGGGGGTCAGCCCCAGCATTTT	CASSSGGQPQHF
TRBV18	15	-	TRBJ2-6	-	TGTGCCAGCTCAAATTTACAAAGTCGGGCCAACGTCCTGACTTTC	CASSNLQSRANVLTF
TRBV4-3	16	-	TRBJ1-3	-	TGCGCCAGCAGCCAAGAAACAAGGGGAAACCTGAACACCATATATTTT	CASSQETRGNLNTIYF
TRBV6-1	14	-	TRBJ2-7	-	TGTGCCAGCAGTGAAGTAACAGGGAGTAGCGAGCAGTACTTC	CASSEVTGSSEQYF
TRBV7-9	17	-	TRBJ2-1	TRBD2	TGTGCCAGCAGCTCCCCCGAACTAGCGGGACGATACAATGAGCAGTTCTTC	CASSSPELAGRYNEQFF
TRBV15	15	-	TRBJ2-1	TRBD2	TGTGCCACCAGCAGGAACCGGGACTATATTAATGAGCAGTTCTTC	CATSRNRDYINEQFF
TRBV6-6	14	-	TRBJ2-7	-	TGTGCCAGCGGGGGGTGGGACTGGTCCTACGAGCAGTACTTC	CASGGWDWSYEQYF